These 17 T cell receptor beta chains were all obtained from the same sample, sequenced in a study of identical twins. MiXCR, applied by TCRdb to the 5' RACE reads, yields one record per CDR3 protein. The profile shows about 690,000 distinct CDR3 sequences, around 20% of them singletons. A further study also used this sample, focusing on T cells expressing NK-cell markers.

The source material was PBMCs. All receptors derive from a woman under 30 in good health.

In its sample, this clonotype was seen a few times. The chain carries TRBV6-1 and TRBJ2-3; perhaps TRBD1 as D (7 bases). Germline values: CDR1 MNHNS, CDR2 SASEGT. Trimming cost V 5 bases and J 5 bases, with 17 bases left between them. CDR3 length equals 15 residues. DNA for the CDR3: TGTGCCAGCAGTCAGACCGGGACAGCGGGAGATACGCAGTATTTT. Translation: CASSQTGTAGDTQYF.

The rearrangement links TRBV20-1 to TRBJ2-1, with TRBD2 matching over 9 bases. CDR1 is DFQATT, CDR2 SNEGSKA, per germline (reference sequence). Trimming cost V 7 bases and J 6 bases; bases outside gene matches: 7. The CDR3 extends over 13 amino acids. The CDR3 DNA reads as TGCAGTGGGGCTGGCGGGAGGGCCAATGAGCAGTTCTTC. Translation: CSGAGGRANEQFF.

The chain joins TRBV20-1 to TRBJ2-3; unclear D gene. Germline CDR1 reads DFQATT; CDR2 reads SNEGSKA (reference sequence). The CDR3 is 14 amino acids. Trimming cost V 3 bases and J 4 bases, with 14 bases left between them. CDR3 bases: TGCAGTGCTAGTAGTACTACCCGCGCAGATACGCAGTATTTT. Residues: CSASSTTRADTQYF.

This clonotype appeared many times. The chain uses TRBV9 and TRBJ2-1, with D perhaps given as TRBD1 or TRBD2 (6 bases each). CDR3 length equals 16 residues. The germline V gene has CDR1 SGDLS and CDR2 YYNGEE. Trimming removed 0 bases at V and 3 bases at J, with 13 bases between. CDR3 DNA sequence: TGTGCCAGCAGCGTAGCGGGGGCCGATCACTACAATGAGCAGTTCTTC. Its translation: CASSVAGADHYNEQFF.

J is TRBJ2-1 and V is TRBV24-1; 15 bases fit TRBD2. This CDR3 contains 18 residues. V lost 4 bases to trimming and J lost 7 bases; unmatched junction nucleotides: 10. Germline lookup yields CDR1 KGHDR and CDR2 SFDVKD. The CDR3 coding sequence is TGTGCCACCAGTGACCCAAGGACTAGCGGGAGGGAAGCGAATGAGCAGTTCTTC. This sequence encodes CATSDPRTSGREANEQFF.

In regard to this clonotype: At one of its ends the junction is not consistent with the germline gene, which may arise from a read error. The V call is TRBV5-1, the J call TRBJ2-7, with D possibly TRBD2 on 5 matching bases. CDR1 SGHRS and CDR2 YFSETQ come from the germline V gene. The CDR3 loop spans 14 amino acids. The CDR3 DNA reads TGCGCCAGCAGCTTGGCGGGAATCTCCCACGAGCAGTACTTC. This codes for CASSLAGISHEQYF. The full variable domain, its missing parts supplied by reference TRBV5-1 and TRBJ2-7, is KAGVTQTPRYLIKTRGQQVTLSCSPISGHRSVSWYQQTPGQGLQFLFEYFSETQRNKGNFPGRFSGRQFSNSRSEMNVSTLELGDSALYLCASSLAGISHEQYFGPGTRLTVT.

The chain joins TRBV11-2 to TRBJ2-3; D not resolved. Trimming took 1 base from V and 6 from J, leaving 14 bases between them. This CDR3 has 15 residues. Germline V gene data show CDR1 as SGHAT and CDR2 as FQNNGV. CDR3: CASSLGVWSSDTQYF. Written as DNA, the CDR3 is TGTGCCAGCAGCTTAGGGGTGTGGAGTTCCGATACGCAGTATTTT.

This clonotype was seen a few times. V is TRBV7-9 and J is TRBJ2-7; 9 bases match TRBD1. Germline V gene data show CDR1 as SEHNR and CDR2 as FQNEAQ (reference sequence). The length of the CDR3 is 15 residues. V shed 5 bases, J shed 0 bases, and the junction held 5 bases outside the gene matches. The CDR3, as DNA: TGTGCCAGCAGCCAGGGACAGGGAGGCTCCTACGAGCAGTACTTC. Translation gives CASSQGQGGSYEQYF.

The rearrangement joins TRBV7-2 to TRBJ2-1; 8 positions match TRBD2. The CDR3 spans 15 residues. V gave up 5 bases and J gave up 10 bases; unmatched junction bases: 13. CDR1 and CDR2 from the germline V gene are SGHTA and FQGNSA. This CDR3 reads CASSPGLAGLGEQFF. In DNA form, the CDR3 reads TGTGCCAGCAGCCCAGGACTAGCAGGGTTGGGGGAGCAGTTCTTC.

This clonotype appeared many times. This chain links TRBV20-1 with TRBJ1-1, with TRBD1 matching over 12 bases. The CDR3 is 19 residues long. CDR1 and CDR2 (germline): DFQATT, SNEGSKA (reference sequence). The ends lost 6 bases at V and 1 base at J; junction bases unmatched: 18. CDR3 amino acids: CSAINLGTGGERKNTEAFF. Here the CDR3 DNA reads TGCAGTGCGATAAACCTCGGGACAGGGGGCGAAAGGAAGAACACTGAAGCTTTCTTT.

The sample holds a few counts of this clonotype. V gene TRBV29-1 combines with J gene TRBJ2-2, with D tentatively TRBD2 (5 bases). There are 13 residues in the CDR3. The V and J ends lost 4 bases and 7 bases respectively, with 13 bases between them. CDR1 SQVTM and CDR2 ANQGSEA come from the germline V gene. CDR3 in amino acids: CSVGPTSFGELFF. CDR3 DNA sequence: TGCAGCGTTGGCCCTACTAGTTTCGGGGAGCTGTTTTTT.

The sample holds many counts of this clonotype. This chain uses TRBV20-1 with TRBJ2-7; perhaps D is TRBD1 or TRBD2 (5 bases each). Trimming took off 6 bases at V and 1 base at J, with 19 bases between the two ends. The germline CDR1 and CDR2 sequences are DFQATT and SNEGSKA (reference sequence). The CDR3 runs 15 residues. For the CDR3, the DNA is TGCAGTGCGGCCTCGCCAGGGACGATGTCCTACGAGCAGTACTTC. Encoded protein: CSAASPGTMSYEQYF.

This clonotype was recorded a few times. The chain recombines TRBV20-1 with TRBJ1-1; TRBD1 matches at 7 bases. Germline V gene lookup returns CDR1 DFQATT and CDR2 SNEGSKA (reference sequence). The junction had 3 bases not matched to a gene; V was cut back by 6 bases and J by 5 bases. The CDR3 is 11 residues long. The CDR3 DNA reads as TGCAGTGCCTTACAGGGGACTGAAGCTTTCTTT. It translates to CSALQGTEAFF.

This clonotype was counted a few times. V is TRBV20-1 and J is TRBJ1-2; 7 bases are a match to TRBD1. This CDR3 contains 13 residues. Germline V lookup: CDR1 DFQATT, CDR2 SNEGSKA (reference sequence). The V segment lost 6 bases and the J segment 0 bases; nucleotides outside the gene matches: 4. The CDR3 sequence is CSAQDRTNYGYTF. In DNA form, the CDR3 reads TGCAGTGCCCAGGACAGGACTAACTATGGCTACACCTTC.

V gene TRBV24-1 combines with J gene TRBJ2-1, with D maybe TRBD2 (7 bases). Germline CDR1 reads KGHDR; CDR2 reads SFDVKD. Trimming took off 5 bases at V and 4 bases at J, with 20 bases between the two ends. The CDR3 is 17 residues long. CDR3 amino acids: CATSAAGGGSHYNEQFF. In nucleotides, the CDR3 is TGTGCCACCAGTGCCGCCGGGGGCGGGAGTCATTACAATGAGCAGTTCTTC.

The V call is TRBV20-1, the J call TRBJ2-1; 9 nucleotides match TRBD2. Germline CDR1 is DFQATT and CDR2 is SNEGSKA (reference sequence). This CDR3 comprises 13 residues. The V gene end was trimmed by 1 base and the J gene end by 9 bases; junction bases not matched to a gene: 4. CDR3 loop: CSARVVSGGEQFF. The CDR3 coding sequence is TGCAGTGCTAGAGTTGTTAGCGGGGGTGAGCAGTTCTTC.

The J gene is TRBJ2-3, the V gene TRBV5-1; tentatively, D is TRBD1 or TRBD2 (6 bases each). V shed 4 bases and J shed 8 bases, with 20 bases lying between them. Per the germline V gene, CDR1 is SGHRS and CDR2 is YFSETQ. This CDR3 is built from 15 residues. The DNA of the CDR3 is TGCGCCAGCAGCAATGTTGGGGGGCCTCAGGGTACGCAGTATTTT. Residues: CASSNVGGPQGTQYF.